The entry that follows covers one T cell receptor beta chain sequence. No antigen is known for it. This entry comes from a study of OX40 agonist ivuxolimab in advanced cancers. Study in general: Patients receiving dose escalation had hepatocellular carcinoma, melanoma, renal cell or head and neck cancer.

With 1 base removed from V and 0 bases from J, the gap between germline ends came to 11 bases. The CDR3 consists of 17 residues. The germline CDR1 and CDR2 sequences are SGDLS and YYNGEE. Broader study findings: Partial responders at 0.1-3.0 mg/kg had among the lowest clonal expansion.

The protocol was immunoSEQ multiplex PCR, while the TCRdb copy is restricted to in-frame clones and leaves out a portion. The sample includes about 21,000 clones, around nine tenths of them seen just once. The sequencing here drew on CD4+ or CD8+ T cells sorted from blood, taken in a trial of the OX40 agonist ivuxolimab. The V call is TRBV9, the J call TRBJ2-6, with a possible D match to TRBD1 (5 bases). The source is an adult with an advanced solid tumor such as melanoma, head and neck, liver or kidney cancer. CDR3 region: CASSVRGWGSGANVLTF. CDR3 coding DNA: TGTGCCAGCAGCGTAAGGGGATGGGGCTCTGGGGCCAACGTCCTGACTTTC.